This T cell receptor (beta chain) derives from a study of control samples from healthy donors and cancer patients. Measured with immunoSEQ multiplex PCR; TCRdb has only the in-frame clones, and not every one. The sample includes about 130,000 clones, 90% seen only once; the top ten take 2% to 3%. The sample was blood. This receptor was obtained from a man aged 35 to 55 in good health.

CDR3 region: CASSLAGATDTQYF. Written as DNA, the CDR3 is TGTGCCAGCAGCTTAGCGGGGGCCACAGATACGCAGTATTTT. The chain has TRBV7-9 and TRBJ2-3; weak D call: TRBD1 (6 bases). Trimming shortened V by 0 bases and J by 2 bases, and 6 bases separated the two germline ends. Germline V gene sequence: CDR1 SEHNR, CDR2 FQNEAQ (reference sequence). The CDR3 has 14 residues.